The rows below give T cell receptor beta chains drawn from one sample of a study of blood T cell repertoires in COVID-19. The method was immunoSEQ multiplex PCR; TCRdb's version includes in-frame clones alone and lacks a portion of them. Of 6,000 or so clones listed, around 75% are singletons. What was sequenced was peripheral blood. The receptors stem from a man aged 55 to 70 with acute or convalescent COVID-19. The CDR3 runs from the conserved cysteine through the conserved F or W. Fields, in order: V gene, clone size, D gene, J gene, CDR3 protein, CDR3 DNA. A D gene is named only where the DNA matches it firmly. A row's size may be missing; if present it is once, few, many or a size class.

TRBV7-9	.	.	TRBJ2-3	CASSEQGGPTDTQYF	TGTGCCAGCAGCGAACAGGGGGGGCCAACAGATACGCAGTATTTT
TRBV5-1	.	.	TRBJ2-1	CASSLDGGNNEQFF	TGCGCCAGCAGCTTGGACGGCGGAAACAATGAGCAGTTCTTC
TRBV4-1	.	TRBD1	TRBJ2-7	CASSQGDRVGEQYF	TGCGCCAGCAGCCAGGGGGACAGGGTCGGCGAGCAGTACTTC
TRBV5-1	few	.	TRBJ1-2	CASSLGEYGYTF	TGCGCCAGCAGCTTGGGAGAATATGGCTACACCTTC
TRBV5-4	.	.	TRBJ1-6	CASSLGQANSPLHF	TGTGCCAGCAGCTTGGGGCAGGCCAATTCACCCCTCCACTTT
TRBV10-3	.	TRBD1	TRBJ1-6	CAISDPGTGNSPLHF	TGTGCCATCAGTGATCCCGGGACAGGGAATTCACCCCTCCACTTT
TRBV6-5	.	.	TRBJ1-5	CASTPPGSNQPQHF	TGTGCCAGCACCCCCCCCGGTAGCAATCAGCCCCAGCATTTT
TRBV3-1/TRBV3-2	.	TRBD2	TRBJ2-1	CASSHPAGGSYNEQFF	TGTGCCAGCAGCCACCCAGCGGGGGGCTCCTACAATGAGCAGTTCTTC
TRBV30	.	.	TRBJ1-2	CAWRDSNYGYTF	TGTGCCTGGAGGGACAGTAACTATGGCTACACCTTC
TRBV24-1	.	.	TRBJ1-1	CAGGGAWNTEAFF	TGTGCCGGAGGAGGAGCCTGGAACACTGAAGCTTTCTTT
TRBV14	few	.	TRBJ2-6	CASSQVGVNANVLTF	TGTGCCAGCAGCCAAGTCGGAGTTAATGCCAACGTCCTGACTTTC
TRBV3-1/TRBV3-2	.	TRBD2	TRBJ2-1	CASSPGLAGDIYNEQFF	TGTGCCAGCAGCCCGGGACTAGCGGGAGATATTTACAATGAGCAGTTCTTC
TRBV5-6	.	.	TRBJ2-7	CASSLRQRSEQYF	TGTGCCAGCAGCTTAAGACAAAGGTCCGAGCAGTACTTC
TRBV10-3	.	.	TRBJ2-6	CAISDSLTSGANVLTF	TGTGCCATCAGTGACAGTCTTACCTCTGGGGCCAACGTCCTGACTTTC
TRBV3-1/TRBV3-2	once	TRBD2	TRBJ2-5	CASSSGGGLETQYF	TGTGCCAGCTCCTCCGGGGGAGGGCTAGAGACCCAGTACTTC
TRBV7-9	few	.	TRBJ1-1	CASSPSGGSEAFF	TGTGCCAGCAGCCCTTCGGGGGGATCTGAAGCTTTCTTT
TRBV27	.	.	TRBJ2-1	CASSLSRDRGYYNEQFF	TGTGCCAGCAGTTTATCGCGCGATAGGGGGTACTACAATGAGCAGTTCTTC
TRBV2	.	TRBD1	TRBJ2-2	CASSASDRGGSGELFF	TGTGCCAGCAGTGCCTCTGACAGGGGAGGTTCCGGGGAGCTGTTTTTT
TRBV30	.	TRBD1	TRBJ1-3	CAWGQGAFSGNTIYF	TGTGCCTGGGGACAGGGGGCTTTCTCTGGAAACACCATATATTTT
TRBV4-3	.	TRBD2	TRBJ2-3	CASSQAPSGSGTDTQYF	TGCGCCAGCAGCCAAGCCCCTAGCGGGAGTGGCACAGATACGCAGTATTTT
TRBV3-1/TRBV3-2	few	TRBD1	TRBJ1-6	CASRGQPSYNSPLHF	TGTGCCAGCAGGGGACAGCCTTCCTATAATTCACCCCTCCACTTT
TRBV5-8	once	.	TRBJ2-3	CASSLVHRSTDTQYF	TGTGCCAGCAGCTTGGTTCACCGGAGCACAGATACGCAGTATTTT
TRBV21-1	.	.	TRBJ2-6	CASSKLTLDTGLFGANVLTF	TGTGCCAGCAGCAAATTGACTCTGGACACGGGCCTTTTTGGGGCCAACGTCCTGACTTTC
TRBV9	few	TRBD2	TRBJ2-3	CASAYSGTVTDTQYF	TGTGCCAGCGCATATAGCGGGACCGTCACAGATACGCAGTATTTT
TRBV5-5	.	.	TRBJ1-5	CASSLDSYSNQPQHF	TGTGCCAGCAGCTTGGACAGCTATAGCAATCAGCCCCAGCATTTT
TRBV6-2/TRBV6-3	.	TRBD1	TRBJ2-1	CASSRQGAGDEQFF	TGTGCCAGCAGTCGACAGGGGGCTGGGGATGAGCAGTTCTTC
TRBV30	.	.	TRBJ2-6	CAWSTSGANVLTF	TGTGCCTGGAGTACTTCTGGGGCCAACGTCCTGACTTTC
TRBV5-1	few	TRBD1	TRBJ2-3	CASSYGTGFITSTDTQYF	TGCGCCAGCAGCTACGGGACAGGGTTTATAACAAGCACAGATACGCAGTATTTT
TRBV3-1/TRBV3-2	.	.	TRBJ1-1	CASSQRSVNTEAFF	TGTGCCAGCAGCCAAAGATCAGTTAACACTGAAGCTTTCTTT
TRBV30	.	.	TRBJ1-5	CAWSLQVDQPQHF	TGTGCCTGGAGTCTACAGGTGGATCAGCCCCAGCATTTT
TRBV27	.	.	TRBJ2-7	CASSARGGGEQYF	TGTGCCAGCAGTGCGCGAGGGGGGGGCGAGCAGTACTTC
TRBV15	.	TRBD1	TRBJ2-1	CATSSGTGKLSSYNEQFF	TGTGCCACCAGCAGTGGGACAGGGAAGTTAAGCTCCTACAATGAGCAGTTCTTC
TRBV9	.	.	TRBJ2-1	CASSVEGVTSYNEQFF	TGTGCCAGCAGCGTAGAAGGAGTAACATCCTACAATGAGCAGTTCTTC
TRBV29-1	.	.	TRBJ2-1	CSVTGFYNEQFF	TGCAGCGTAACCGGGTTCTACAATGAGCAGTTCTTC
TRBV29-1	.	.	TRBJ1-2	CSVEQGGYGYTF	TGCAGCGTTGAGCAGGGAGGCTATGGCTACACCTTC
TRBV20-1	.	TRBD1	TRBJ1-1	CSASRTGGKTEAFF	TGCAGTGCTAGTAGAACAGGGGGTAAAACTGAAGCTTTCTTT
TRBV4-3	.	TRBD2	TRBJ2-7	CASSQALRGTYEQYF	TGCGCCAGCAGCCAAGCATTGCGGGGGACCTACGAGCAGTACTTC
TRBV7-9	.	.	TRBJ1-1	CASNPGGLKFTEAFF	TGTGCCAGCAACCCCGGGGGGCTAAAATTCACTGAAGCTTTCTTT
TRBV6-2/TRBV6-3	.	.	TRBJ1-1	CASSYSHGGTEAFF	TGTGCCAGCAGTTACTCGCATGGGGGGACTGAAGCTTTCTTT
TRBV12-5	.	.	TRBJ1-4	CASFGSRFGSCNEKLFF	TGTGCTAGTTTTGGGAGTAGATTCGGCAGTTGTAATGAAAAACTGTTTTTT
TRBV6-5	.	TRBD1	TRBJ1-3	CASSSTGESSGNTIYF	TGTGCCAGCAGTTCCACAGGGGAGAGCTCTGGAAACACCATATATTTT